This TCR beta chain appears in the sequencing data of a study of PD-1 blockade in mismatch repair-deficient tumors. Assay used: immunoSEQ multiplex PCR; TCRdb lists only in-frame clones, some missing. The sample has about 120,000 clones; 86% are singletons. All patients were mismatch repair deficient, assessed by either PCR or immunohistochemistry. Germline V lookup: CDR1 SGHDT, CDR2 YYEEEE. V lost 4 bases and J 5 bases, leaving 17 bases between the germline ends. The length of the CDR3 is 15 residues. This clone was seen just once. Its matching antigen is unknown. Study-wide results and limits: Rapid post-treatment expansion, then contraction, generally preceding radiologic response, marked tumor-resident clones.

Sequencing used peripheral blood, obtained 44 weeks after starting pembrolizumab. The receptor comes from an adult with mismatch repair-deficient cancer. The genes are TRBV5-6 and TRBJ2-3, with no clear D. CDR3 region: CASSPRTLTEDTQYF. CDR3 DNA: TGTGCCAGCAGCCCCAGGACCCTGACGGAAGATACGCAGTATTTT.